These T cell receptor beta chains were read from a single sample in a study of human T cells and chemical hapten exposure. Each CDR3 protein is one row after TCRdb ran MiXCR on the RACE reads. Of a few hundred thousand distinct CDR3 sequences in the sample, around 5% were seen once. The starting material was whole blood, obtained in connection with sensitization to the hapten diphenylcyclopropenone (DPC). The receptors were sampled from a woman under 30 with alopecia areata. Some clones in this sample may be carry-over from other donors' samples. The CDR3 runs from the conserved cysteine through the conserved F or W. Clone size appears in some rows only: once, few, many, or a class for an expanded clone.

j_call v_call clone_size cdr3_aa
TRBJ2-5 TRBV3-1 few CASSQGFGTQYF
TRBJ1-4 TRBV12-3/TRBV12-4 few CASSYYRGATRGEKLFF
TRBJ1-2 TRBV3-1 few CASSQEGRRNYGYTF
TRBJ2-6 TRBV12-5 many CASGFDSLLLPGANVLTF
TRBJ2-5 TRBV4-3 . CASSQLAGGQETQYF
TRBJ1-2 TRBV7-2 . CASSSPMPNYGYTF
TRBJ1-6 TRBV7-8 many CASSPGQGFSSYNSPLHF
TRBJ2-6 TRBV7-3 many CASSLGHSGANVLTF
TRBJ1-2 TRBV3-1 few CASSQDGPPRGINYGYTF
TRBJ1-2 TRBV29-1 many CSVVRGNENYGYTF
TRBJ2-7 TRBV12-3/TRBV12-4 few CASSPANRATYEQYF
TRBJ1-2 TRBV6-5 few CASSRQLDSPNYGYTF
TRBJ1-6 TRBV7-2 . CASSFSGGVGSPLHF
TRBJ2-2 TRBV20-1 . CSARDHRSNTGELFF
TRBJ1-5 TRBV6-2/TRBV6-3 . CASSYLRTGQPQHF
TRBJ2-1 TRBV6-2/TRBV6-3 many CASSGEERQGRSYNEQFF
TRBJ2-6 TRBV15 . CATRREGPGANVLTF
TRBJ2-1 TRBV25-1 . CASASGGPYNEQFF